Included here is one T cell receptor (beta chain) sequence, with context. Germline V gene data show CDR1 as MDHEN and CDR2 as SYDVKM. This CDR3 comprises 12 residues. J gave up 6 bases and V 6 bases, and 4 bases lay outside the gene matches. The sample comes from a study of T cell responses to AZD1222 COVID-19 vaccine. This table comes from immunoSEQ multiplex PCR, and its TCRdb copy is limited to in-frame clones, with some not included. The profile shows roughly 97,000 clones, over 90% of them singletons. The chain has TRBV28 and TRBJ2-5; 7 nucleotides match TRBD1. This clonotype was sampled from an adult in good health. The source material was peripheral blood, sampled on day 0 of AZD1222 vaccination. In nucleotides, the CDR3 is TGTGCCAGCAGCCTACAGGGGAAGACCCAGTACTTC. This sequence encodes CASSLQGKTQYF.